The 10 T cell receptor beta chains given below trace back to one sample, sequenced in a study of identical twins. One entry per CDR3 protein results from TCRdb running MiXCR on the 5' RACE reads. Among under 500,000 distinct CDR3 sequences listed, roughly 13% were seen once. The sample was also linked to a second study, of yellow fever vaccine responses in identical twins.

The specimen sequenced was CD4+ T cells sorted from blood. The receptor source for this set is a woman between 18 and 29 years old in good health.

Worth noting for this clonotype: Germline and junction disagree at one end, which may indicate a read error. The chain joins TRBV28 to TRBJ2-3; 8 bases line up with TRBD2. This CDR3 has 17 amino acids. Germline V CDR1 and CDR2: MDHEN, SYDVKM. The CDR3 sequence: CASSLWGAAGERGTQYF. DNA for the CDR3: TGTGCCAGCAGCTTATGGGGGGCAGCGGGGGAGAGGGGTACGCAGTATTTT.

V usage is TRBV2 and J usage is TRBJ2-7; D not resolved. The V gene's germline CDR1 is SNHLY and CDR2 FYNNEI. V lost 2 bases to trimming and J lost 3 bases, with 14 bases between them. This CDR3 is 15 amino acids long. The CDR3 here is CASSETTPSHYEQYF. CDR3 sequence (DNA): TGTGCCAGCAGTGAAACGACACCAAGCCACTACGAGCAGTACTTC.

The genes are TRBV12-3 or TRBV12-4 and TRBJ2-5; D not certain. V was cut by 3 bases and J by 5 bases, with 10 bases left in between. This CDR3 contains 13 residues. CDR3 sequence (DNA): TGTGCCAGCAGTTTCGGACGGCGGGAGACCCAGTACTTC. As protein: CASSFGRRETQYF.

The V call is TRBV20-1, the J call TRBJ2-7; no clear D. The CDR3 has 13 residues. Per the germline V gene, CDR1 is DFQATT and CDR2 is SNEGSKA (reference sequence). The CDR3 DNA reads as TGCAGGATTATTACCCAAGGAACCTACGAGCAGTACTTC. It translates to CRIITQGTYEQYF.

In this sample, this clonotype turned up many times. This rearrangement joins TRBV20-1 to TRBJ2-1; D may be TRBD2 (7 bases). This CDR3 has 13 amino acids. Trimming left V 5 bases short and J 12 bases short, with 20 bases between. Germline CDR1 reads DFQATT; CDR2 reads SNEGSKA (reference sequence). CDR3 residues: CSAQPPGGRRQFF. The CDR3 DNA reads TGCAGTGCTCAGCCCCCGGGGGGCAGGAGGCAGTTCTTC.

The V call is TRBV5-4, the J call TRBJ2-1, with D perhaps given as TRBD1 or TRBD2 (5 bases each). CDR3 size: 15 residues. With 5 bases removed from V and 4 bases from J, the gap between germline ends came to 16 bases. Germline V gene data show CDR1 as SGHNT and CDR2 as YYREEE (reference sequence). The CDR3 spells CASSSGPSLYNEQFF. The CDR3 DNA sequence: TGTGCCAGCAGTTCGGGACCCTCCTTATACAATGAGCAGTTCTTC.

The table lists this clonotype with a few counts. The chain employs TRBV14 and TRBJ2-5, with 9 bases aligning to TRBD1. This CDR3 spans 15 amino acids. Germline CDR1 is SGHDN and CDR2 is FVKESK. Trimming took 3 bases from V and 5 from J; bases not matched to a gene: 7. The CDR3 loop reads CASSQNRGPGETQYF. As DNA, the CDR3 is TGTGCCAGCAGCCAGAACAGGGGGCCGGGGGAGACCCAGTACTTC.

In this sample, this clonotype turned up a few times. The rearrangement joins TRBV9 to TRBJ2-5; D not resolved. This CDR3 is 14 amino acids long. Trimming took off 4 bases at V and 2 bases at J, with 12 bases between the two ends. CDR1 and CDR2 from the germline V gene are SGDLS and YYNGEE. The CDR3 DNA follows: TGTGCCAGCAGCCCCCGACTGACTCAAGAGACCCAGTACTTC. Translated: CASSPRLTQETQYF.

This chain joins TRBV20-1 and TRBJ2-5; the D is unclear. The CDR3 consists of 13 residues. In germline, CDR1 is DFQATT, CDR2 SNEGSKA (reference sequence). Trimming shortened V by 5 bases and J by 7 bases, and 17 bases separated the two germline ends. In nucleotides, the CDR3 is TGCAGTGCTGACCCCCGGCCGTCGTCGACCCAGTACTTC. Translating it yields CSADPRPSSTQYF.

The rearrangement uses TRBV20-1 and TRBJ2-1; D not certain. This CDR3 region has 16 residues. The ends were cut back, 1 base at V and 9 bases at J, with 22 bases in the middle. From germline, CDR1 is DFQATT and CDR2 SNEGSKA (reference sequence). The CDR3 DNA is TGCAGTGCTAGAGTATCTTTTGGACGCAGGTCCGGTGAGCAGTTCTTC. It yields the protein CSARVSFGRRSGEQFF.